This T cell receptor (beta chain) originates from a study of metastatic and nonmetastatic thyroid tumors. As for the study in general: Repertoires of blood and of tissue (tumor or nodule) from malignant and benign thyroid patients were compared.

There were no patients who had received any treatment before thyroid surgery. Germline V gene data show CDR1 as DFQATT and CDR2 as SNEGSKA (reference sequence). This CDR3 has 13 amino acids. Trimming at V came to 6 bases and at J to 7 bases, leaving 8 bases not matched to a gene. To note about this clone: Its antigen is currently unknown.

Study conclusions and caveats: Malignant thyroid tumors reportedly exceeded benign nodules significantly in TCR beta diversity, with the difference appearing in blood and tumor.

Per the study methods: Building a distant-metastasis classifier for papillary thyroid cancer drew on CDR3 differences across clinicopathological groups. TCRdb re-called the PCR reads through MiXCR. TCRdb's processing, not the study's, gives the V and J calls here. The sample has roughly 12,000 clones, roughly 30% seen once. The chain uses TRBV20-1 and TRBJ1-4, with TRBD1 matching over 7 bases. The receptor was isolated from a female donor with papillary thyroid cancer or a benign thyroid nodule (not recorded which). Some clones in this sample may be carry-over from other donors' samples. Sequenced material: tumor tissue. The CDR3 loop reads CSAAQGFGEKLFF. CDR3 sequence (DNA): TGCAGTGCGGCACAGGGGTTCGGTGAAAAACTGTTTTTT.